This T cell receptor (beta chain) derives from a study of OX40 agonist ivuxolimab in advanced cancers. Study overall: Among those enrolled, mean age was approximately 60 years (range about 23 to 90) and 75% to 90% were male. Whole-study results and caveats: Also showing low normalized T-cell clonal expansion were some of the nonresponders.

Blood samples were obtained at baseline, cycle 4 day 1, and cycle 7 day 1. The CDR3 spans 16 residues. Unmatched junction bases numbered 7, after V lost 5 bases and J lost 1 base. CDR1 and CDR2 (germline): SGHAT, FQNNGV. Assay: immunoSEQ multiplex PCR; the TCRdb copy retains only in-frame clones and omits some. The data show 40,000 to 55,000 clones, with about 90% seen just once and around 31% held by the top ten. Remarks on this clone: The antigen remains unidentified.

Here the sequenced sample was CD4+ or CD8+ T cells sorted from blood, taken in a trial of the OX40 agonist ivuxolimab. The V call is TRBV11-2, the J call TRBJ2-5, with 10 bases fitting TRBD2. The clonotype was recovered from an adult with an advanced solid tumor such as melanoma, head and neck, liver or kidney cancer. CDR3 nucleotides: TGTGCCAGCAGCCAACTAGCGGGAACGACCCAAGAGACCCAGTACTTC. Protein sequence: CASSQLAGTTQETQYF.